This T cell receptor beta chain was captured in a study of blood T cell repertoires in COVID-19. Study-wide context: Sites across the United States, Italy and Spain contributed samples from acute and convalescent COVID-19. T cells, B-cell-depleted T cells, or PBMCs provided the cDNA or gDNA that served as material.

Per the original methods: Reference gene primers were amplified, and this amplification served to estimate nucleated cell counts. Profiling relied on immunoSEQ multiplex PCR, and the TCRdb table lists in-frame clones only, not all of them. V and J calls and clone size are copied from that table; D and trimming were computed from the DNA. Of some 230,000 clones in the sample, 80% to 85% were seen once. The germline CDR1 and CDR2 sequences are SGHNT and YYREEE (reference sequence). Trimming removed 2 bases from V and 5 bases from J, with 16 bases in between. The CDR3 runs 15 residues. This clonotype was obtained from a woman in her twenties or thirties who had recovered from COVID-19. The rearrangement links TRBV5-4 to TRBJ2-5, with D perhaps TRBD2 (6 bases). Sequencing was performed on peripheral blood. Here the CDR3 DNA reads TGTGCCAGCAGCTTAAAGGACTATATCGGCGAGACCCAGTACTTC. Protein sequence: CASSLKDYIGETQYF.